A selection of T cell receptor beta chains follows, all from one sample in a study of blood T cell repertoires in COVID-19. The method was immunoSEQ multiplex PCR; TCRdb's version includes in-frame clones alone and lacks a portion of them. The data hold 210,000 or so clones, with 80% to 90% observed a single time. The sequencing input was PBMCs or T cells enriched from blood (not recorded which). These TCRs come from a woman in her twenties or thirties who had been exposed to COVID-19. Both conserved end residues are trimmed from each CDR3.

J	V	CDR3
TRBJ1-2	TRBV30	AWSSGLYGYT
TRBJ1-6	TRBV10-3	AIATGDNSPLH
TRBJ2-7	TRBV5-5	ASSLVFSGTGFEQY
TRBJ1-2	TRBV19	ASSAGRLNYGYT
TRBJ1-1	TRBV27	ASSLWAGMNTEAF
TRBJ2-1	TRBV15	ATSSRLAGGGEQF
TRBJ2-7	TRBV11-1	ASSDYPTGYYEQY
TRBJ2-2	TRBV7-9	ASNGGNTGELF
TRBJ1-2	TRBV2	ASSEAYNYGYT
TRBJ1-4	TRBV18	ASSPLAKYNEKLF
TRBJ2-5	TRBV5-1	ASSWGERRGQETQY
TRBJ2-1	TRBV28	ASSSTSATNYNEQF
TRBJ2-3	TRBV4-1	ASSHAPGLASSDTQY
TRBJ2-1	TRBV10-2	ATREGGSIGNEQF
TRBJ2-2	TRBV19	ASLQGKNTGELF
TRBJ1-1	TRBV30	AWSKEGSGTEAF
TRBJ1-5	TRBV9	ASSVGTGIQPQH
TRBJ1-4	TRBV7-2	ASSLAHTGQGAGDEKLF
TRBJ2-4	TRBV21-1	ASSKIKDRGSIQY
TRBJ2-5	TRBV30	AFTGTGGKTQY
TRBJ1-1	TRBV30	AWSPGLFATGKPEAF
TRBJ1-1	TRBV19	ASSTRRQLMNTEAF
TRBJ2-1	TRBV19	ASSFGLAAIRHDEQF
TRBJ2-1	TRBV15	ASALDANEQF
TRBJ1-3	TRBV5-1	ASSLEAGGKGRNTIY
TRBJ1-1	TRBV11-2	ASSLERGSSEAF
TRBJ1-4	TRBV10-2	ASSESGVFNEKLF
TRBJ2-3	TRBV5-4	ASSTGVETGVDTQY
TRBJ1-5	TRBV28	ASSWTGSGQPQH
TRBJ1-6	TRBV10-2	ASRRDTNSPLH
TRBJ1-5	TRBV19	ASSANRDARNQPQH